The 6 T cell receptor beta chains listed next were all sequenced from one sample in a study of cytomegalovirus exposure and HLA in healthy donors. The primer mix had 60 Vbeta and 13 Jbeta primers. TCRdb's copy holds only in-frame clones and misses some; the assay was immunoSEQ multiplex PCR. This table holds some 100,000 clones, about 78% found once. Sequenced sample: PBMCs. These receptor sequences come from a woman in her thirties or forties in good health and CMV-seropositive.

This clone appeared a few times. The chain is built from TRBV18 and TRBJ2-7; TRBD1 agrees at 7 bases. V shed 5 bases and J 5 bases; nucleotides not matched to a gene: 15. The CDR3 runs to 16 residues. Germline CDR1 is KGHSH and CDR2 is LQKENI. The CDR3 loop reads CASSKGGSLVRHEQYF. In nucleotides, the CDR3 is TGTGCCAGCTCAAAAGGGGGCTCGCTCGTTCGTCACGAGCAGTACTTC.

This clone was picked up a small number of times. The V gene is TRBV25-1, the J gene TRBJ1-1, with 8 nucleotides matching TRBD1. The CDR3 runs to 14 residues. The junction had 15 bases not matched to a gene; V was cut back by 7 bases and J by 11 bases. Germline values: CDR1 MGHDK, CDR2 SYGVNS. The CDR3 coding sequence is TGTGCCAGCACCCCCTCGGACAGGGTCTTTTACGCTTTCTTT. Its translation is CASTPSDRVFYAFF.

The V and J genes are TRBV5-6 and TRBJ1-2, with D perhaps matching TRBD1 (6 bases). The CDR3 has 16 residues. CDR1 and CDR2 (germline): SGHDT, YYEEEE. The V end lost 4 bases, the J end lost 5 bases, and 21 bases lay between the germline ends. This CDR3 is CASSPSSRGWLYGYTF. The CDR3 nucleotides are TGTGCCAGCAGCCCATCCTCGAGGGGGTGGCTTTATGGCTACACCTTC.

This chain links TRBV6-1 with TRBJ2-3, with 9 bases aligning to TRBD2. V dropped 3 bases and J dropped 6; count of bases not matched to a gene: 10. CDR3 length equals 16 residues. Per germline, CDR1 MNHNS and CDR2 SASEGT. The DNA of the CDR3 is TGTGCCAGCAGTGAGTCTAGCGGGGCCCCAGTGGATACGCAGTATTTT. It translates to CASSESSGAPVDTQYF.

The chain couples TRBV27 to TRBJ1-1, with 10 nucleotides matching TRBD1. Germline CDR1 is MNHEY and CDR2 is SMNVEV (reference sequence). J lost 10 bases, V lost 8 bases, and 13 bases had no gene match. The CDR3 has 14 residues. The CDR3 is CASRRQGASSTAFF. The CDR3 DNA is TGTGCCAGCCGCCGACAGGGGGCGAGCTCTACAGCTTTCTTT.

This CDR3 is CASSSGQFNMNTEAFF. The CDR3 DNA follows: TGCGCCAGCAGCTCGGGACAGTTTAACATGAACACTGAAGCTTTCTTT. V is TRBV5-1 and J is TRBJ1-1; TRBD1 matches at 7 bases. CDR1 is SGHRS, CDR2 YFSETQ, per germline. V lost 3 bases, J lost 0 bases, and 8 bases stayed unmatched. The CDR3 runs 16 residues.